The rows below give T cell receptor beta chains drawn from one sample of a study of cytomegalovirus exposure and HLA in healthy donors. Here immunoSEQ multiplex PCR was the method, and the copy in TCRdb shows in-frame clones only, minus some. The profile covers some 120,000 clones, with 81% appearing a single time and 3% to 4% taken by the ten largest. The specimen sequenced was PBMCs. These receptors all come from a woman between 25 and 40 years old in good health and CMV-seronegative. Each CDR3 is given with its conserved first and last residue. D genes are given only for firm matches. Clone size is shown for a subset of rows, as once, few, many or a class of expanded clone.

CDR3nt,CDR3aa,j_gene,abundance,v_gene,d_gene,len
TGTGCCAGCAGTTACTCGGGACAAACGAACACTGAAGCTTTCTTT,CASSYSGQTNTEAFF,TRBJ1-1,.,TRBV5-5,.,15
TGTGCCAGCAGTTTCACAGGGTTACAAGAGACCCAGTACTTC,CASSFTGLQETQYF,TRBJ2-5,.,TRBV28,.,14
TGTGCCAGCAGACAGGGACAAGCCAAAAACATTCAGTACTTC,CASRQGQAKNIQYF,TRBJ2-4,.,TRBV28,.,14
TGTGCCAGCAGTTTGACTAGTTTACTCTACAATGAGCAGTTCTTC,CASSLTSLLYNEQFF,TRBJ2-1,.,TRBV27,.,15
TGTGCCAGCAGTGAAGAGGGACAGGGGGCCTACGAGCAGTACTTC,CASSEEGQGAYEQYF,TRBJ2-7,few,TRBV6-1,TRBD1,15
TGTGCCAGCAGTTTGGTAGGGGATCCGTACGAGCAGTACTTC,CASSLVGDPYEQYF,TRBJ2-7,.,TRBV28,.,14
TGCGCCAGCAGTGAGGCGGGAGACAATGAGCAGTTCTTC,CASSEAGDNEQFF,TRBJ2-1,.,TRBV5-1,TRBD2,13
TGCGCCAGCAGCTTTGCAGGGGCTAGCACAGATACGCAGTATTTT,CASSFAGASTDTQYF,TRBJ2-3,.,TRBV5-1,.,15
TGTGCCATCAGTGAGTCGCAATCCTACGAGCAGTACTTC,CAISESQSYEQYF,TRBJ2-7,.,TRBV10-3,.,13
TGTGCCAGCAGCCAAGCTTACAGGAATAGTGGCACAGATACGCAGTATTTT,CASSQAYRNSGTDTQYF,TRBJ2-3,.,TRBV14,.,17
TGTGCCAGCAGCCTTTGGGGGCCCAGGGGAGGGAATCAGCCCCAGCATTTT,CASSLWGPRGGNQPQHF,TRBJ1-5,.,TRBV5-6,.,17
TGTGCCAGCAGCTTAACTAGGACAGACTCAACCGAGCAGTACTTC,CASSLTRTDSTEQYF,TRBJ2-7,.,TRBV7-3,.,15
TGTGCCAGCAGTTTCCCTGGGGAGAGTAACAATGAGCAGTTCTTC,CASSFPGESNNEQFF,TRBJ2-1,.,TRBV28,.,15
TGTGCCAGCAGTTTAAGAGAAAATGAGCAGTTCTTC,CASSLRENEQFF,TRBJ2-1,once,TRBV28,.,12
TGTGCCAGCAGTTTATTCGGGGGGACTAGCGGGAGATCGAACAATGAGCAGTTCTTC,CASSLFGGTSGRSNNEQFF,TRBJ2-1,.,TRBV28,TRBD2,19
TGTGCCAGCAGTTTGGCGGGACAGGGGGCGGGAAACACTGAAGCTTTCTTT,CASSLAGQGAGNTEAFF,TRBJ1-1,.,TRBV28,TRBD1,17
TGTGCCAGCAGCGGGGGGACTGGCTACACCTTC,CASSGGTGYTF,TRBJ1-2,.,TRBV7-2,.,11
TGTGCCAGCTCCCCCTACGGCGTAGCGGGAGGCTACGAGCAGTACTTC,CASSPYGVAGGYEQYF,TRBJ2-7,.,TRBV27,TRBD2,16
TGTGCCAGCAGTGACTCGGCGGTAAGCTCCTACAATGAGCAGTTCTTC,CASSDSAVSSYNEQFF,TRBJ2-1,.,TRBV6-4,.,16
TGTGCCAGCAGTAGGAGCGGGGTCACCGGGGAGCTGTTTTTT,CASSRSGVTGELFF,TRBJ2-2,.,TRBV6-1,TRBD2,14
TGTGCCAGCAGCCCACCGGGCAATGAGCAGTTCTTC,CASSPPGNEQFF,TRBJ2-1,.,TRBV11-2,.,12
TGTGCCAGCAGCTCACTCCGGACTAGCGGGAGGGCAGATACGCAGTATTTT,CASSSLRTSGRADTQYF,TRBJ2-3,.,TRBV7-8,TRBD2,17
TGTGCCAGTTCAGATGGGGACTTTGACCCGAACACCGGGGAGCTGTTTTTT,CASSDGDFDPNTGELFF,TRBJ2-2,.,TRBV19,.,17